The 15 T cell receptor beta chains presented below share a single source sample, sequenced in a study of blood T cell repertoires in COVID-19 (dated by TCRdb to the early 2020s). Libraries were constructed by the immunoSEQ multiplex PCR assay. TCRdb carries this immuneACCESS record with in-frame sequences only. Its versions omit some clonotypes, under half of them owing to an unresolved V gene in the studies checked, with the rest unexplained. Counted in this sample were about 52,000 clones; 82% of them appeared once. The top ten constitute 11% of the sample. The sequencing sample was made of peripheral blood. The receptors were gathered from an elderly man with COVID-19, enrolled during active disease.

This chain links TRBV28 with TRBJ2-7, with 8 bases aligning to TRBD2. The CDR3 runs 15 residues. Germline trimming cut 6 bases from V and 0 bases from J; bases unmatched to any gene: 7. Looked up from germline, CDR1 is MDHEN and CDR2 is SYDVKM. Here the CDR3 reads CASSKSGGLSYEQYF. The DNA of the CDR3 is TGTGCCAGCAGCAAAAGCGGGGGCCTCTCCTACGAGCAGTACTTC. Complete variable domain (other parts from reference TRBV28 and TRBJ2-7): DVKVTQSSRYLVKRTGEKVFLECVQDMDHENMFWYRQDPGLGLRLIYFSYDVKMKEKGDIPEGYSVSREKKERFSLILESASTNQTSMYLCASSKSGGLSYEQYFGPGTRLTVT.

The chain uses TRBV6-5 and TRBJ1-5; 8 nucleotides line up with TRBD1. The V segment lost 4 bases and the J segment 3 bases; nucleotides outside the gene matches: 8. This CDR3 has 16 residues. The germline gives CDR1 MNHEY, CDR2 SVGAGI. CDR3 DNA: TGTGCCAGCAGTTCTTATCGACAGGGGTACAATCAGCCCCAGCATTTT. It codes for CASSSYRQGYNQPQHF.

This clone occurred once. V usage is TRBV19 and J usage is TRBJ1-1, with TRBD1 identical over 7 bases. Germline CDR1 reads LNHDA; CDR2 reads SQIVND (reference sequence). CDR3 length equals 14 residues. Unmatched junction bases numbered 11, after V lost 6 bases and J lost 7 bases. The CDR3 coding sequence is TGTGCCAGTAGAGTTCACGGACAGGACATTGAAGCTTTCTTT. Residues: CASRVHGQDIEAFF. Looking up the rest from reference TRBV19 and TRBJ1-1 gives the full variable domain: DGGITQSPKYLFRKEGQNVTLSCEQNLNHDAMYWYRQDPGQGLRLIYYSQIVNDFQKGDIAEGYSVSREKKESFPLTVTSAQKNPTAFYLCASRVHGQDIEAFFGQGTRLTVV.

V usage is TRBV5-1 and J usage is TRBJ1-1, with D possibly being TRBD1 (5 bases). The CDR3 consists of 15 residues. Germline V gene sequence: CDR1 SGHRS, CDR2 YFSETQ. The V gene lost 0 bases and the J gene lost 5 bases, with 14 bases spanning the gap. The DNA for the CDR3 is TGCGCCAGCAGCTTGGGAGGTCAGGGAGGGACTGAAGCTTTCTTT. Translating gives CASSLGGQGGTEAFF.

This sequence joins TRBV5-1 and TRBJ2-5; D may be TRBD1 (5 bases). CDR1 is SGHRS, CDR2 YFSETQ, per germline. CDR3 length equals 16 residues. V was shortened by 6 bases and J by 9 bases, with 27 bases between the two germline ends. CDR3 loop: CASTYTLQAPTVAQYF. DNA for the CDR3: TGCGCCAGCACTTATACCTTACAGGCACCGACGGTCGCCCAGTACTTC.

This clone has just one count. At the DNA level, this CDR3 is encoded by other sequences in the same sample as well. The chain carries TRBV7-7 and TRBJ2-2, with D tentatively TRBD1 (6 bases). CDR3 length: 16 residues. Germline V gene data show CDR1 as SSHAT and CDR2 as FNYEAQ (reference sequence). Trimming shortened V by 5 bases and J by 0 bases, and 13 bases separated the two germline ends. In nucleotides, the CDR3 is TGTGCCAGCAGCCAAGGGCAGGGGACGAACACCGGGGAGCTGTTTTTT. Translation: CASSQGQGTNTGELFF. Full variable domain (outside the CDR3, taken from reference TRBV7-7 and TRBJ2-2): GAGVSQSPRYKVTKRGQDVTLRCDPISSHATLYWYQQALGQGPEFLTYFNYEAQPDKSGLPSDRFSAERPEGSISTLTIQRTEQRDSAMYRCASSQGQGTNTGELFFGEGSRLTVL.

This chain's CDR3 is CASSDLQGAGTEAFF. CDR3 coding DNA: TGTGCCAGCAGTGATCTACAGGGGGCTGGGACTGAAGCTTTCTTT. J is TRBJ1-1 and V is TRBV2; 9 bases fit TRBD1. The J segment lost 5 bases and the V segment lost 3 bases, leaving 7 bases of the junction unmatched. This CDR3 is built from 15 residues. Germline loops: CDR1 SNHLY, CDR2 FYNNEI.

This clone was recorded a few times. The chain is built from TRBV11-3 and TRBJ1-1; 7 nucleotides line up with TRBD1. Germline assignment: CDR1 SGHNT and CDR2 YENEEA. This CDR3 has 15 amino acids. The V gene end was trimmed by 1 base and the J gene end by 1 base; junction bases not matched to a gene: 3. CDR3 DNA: TGTGCCAGCAGCTTAGGGACAGGACCGAACACTGAAGCTTTCTTT. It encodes CASSLGTGPNTEAFF.

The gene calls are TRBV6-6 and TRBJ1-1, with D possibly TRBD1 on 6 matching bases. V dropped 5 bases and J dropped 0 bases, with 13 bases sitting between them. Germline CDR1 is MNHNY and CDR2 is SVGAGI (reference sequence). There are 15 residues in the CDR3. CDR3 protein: CASSTHRDVNTEAFF. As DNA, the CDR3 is TGTGCCAGCAGTACCCACAGGGACGTGAACACTGAAGCTTTCTTT.

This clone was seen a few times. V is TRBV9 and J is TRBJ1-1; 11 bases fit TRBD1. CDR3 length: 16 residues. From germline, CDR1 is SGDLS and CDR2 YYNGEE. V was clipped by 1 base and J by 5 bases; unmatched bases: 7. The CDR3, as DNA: TGTGCCAGCAGCGTACGGACAGGGGGCGTCGGTACTGAAGCTTTCTTT. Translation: CASSVRTGGVGTEAFF.

The CDR3 DNA is TGTGCCAGCAGCTTAGGACAGGGGTACGATACGCAGTATTTT. This encodes CASSLGQGYDTQYF. This chain uses TRBV7-9 with TRBJ2-3; 8 nucleotides align to TRBD1. With 1 base clipped from V and 6 bases from J, the junction kept 3 bases outside the gene matches. Germline values: CDR1 SEHNR, CDR2 FQNEAQ (reference sequence). The CDR3 sequence is 14 residues long. The complete variable domain, with remaining parts taken from reference TRBV7-9 and TRBJ2-3, reads DTGVSQNPRHKITKRGQNVTFRCDPISEHNRLYWYRQTLGQGPEFLTYFQNEAQLEKSRLLSDRFSAERPKGSFSTLEIQRTEQGDSAMYLCASSLGQGYDTQYFGPGTRLTVL.

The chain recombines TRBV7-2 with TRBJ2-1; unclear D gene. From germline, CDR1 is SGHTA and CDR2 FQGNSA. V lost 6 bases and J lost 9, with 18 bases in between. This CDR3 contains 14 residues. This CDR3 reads CASSHLNLRAEQFF. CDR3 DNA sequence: TGTGCCAGCAGTCACCTCAACCTGCGTGCTGAGCAGTTCTTC.

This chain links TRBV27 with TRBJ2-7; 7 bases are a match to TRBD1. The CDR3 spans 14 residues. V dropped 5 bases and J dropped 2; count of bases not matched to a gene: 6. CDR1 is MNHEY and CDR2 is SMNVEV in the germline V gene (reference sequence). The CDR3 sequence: CASSPPGQPYEQYF. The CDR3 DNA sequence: TGTGCCAGCAGTCCCCCGGGACAGCCCTACGAGCAGTACTTC.

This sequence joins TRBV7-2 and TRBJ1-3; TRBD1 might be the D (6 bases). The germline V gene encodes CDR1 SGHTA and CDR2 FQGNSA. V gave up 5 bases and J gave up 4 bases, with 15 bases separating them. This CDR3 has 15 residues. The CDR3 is CASSPGGARGNTIYF. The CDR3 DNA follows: TGTGCCAGCAGCCCCGGGGGGGCGCGAGGAAACACCATATATTTT.

The CDR3 is CASSLQRGAWETQYF. DNA for the CDR3: TGTGCCAGCAGTTTACAGCGGGGGGCCTGGGAGACCCAGTACTTC. The J gene is TRBJ2-5, the V gene TRBV27, with 9 nucleotides matching TRBD2. This CDR3 has 15 residues. Trimming took 2 bases from V and 5 from J; bases not matched to a gene: 6. Germline V CDR1 and CDR2: MNHEY, SMNVEV (reference sequence).